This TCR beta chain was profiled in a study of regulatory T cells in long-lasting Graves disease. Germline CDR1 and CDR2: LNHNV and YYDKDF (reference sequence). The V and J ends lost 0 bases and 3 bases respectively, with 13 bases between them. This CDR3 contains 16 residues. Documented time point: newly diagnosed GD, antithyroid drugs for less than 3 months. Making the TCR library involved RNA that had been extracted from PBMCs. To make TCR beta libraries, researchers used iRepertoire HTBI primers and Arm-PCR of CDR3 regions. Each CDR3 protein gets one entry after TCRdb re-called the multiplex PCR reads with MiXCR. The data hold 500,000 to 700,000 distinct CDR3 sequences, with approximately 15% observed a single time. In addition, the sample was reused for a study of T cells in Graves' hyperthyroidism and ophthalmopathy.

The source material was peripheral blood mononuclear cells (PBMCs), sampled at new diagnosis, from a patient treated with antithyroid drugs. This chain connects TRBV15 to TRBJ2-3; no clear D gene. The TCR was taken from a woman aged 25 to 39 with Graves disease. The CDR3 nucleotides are TGTGCCACCAGCAGAGAGTACCTAGGGCTGACAGATACGCAGTATTTT. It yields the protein CATSREYLGLTDTQYF.